The sample holds a few counts of the clone carrying this T cell receptor beta chain. The data originate from a study of shared clonotypes between healthy human individuals. At the level of the study: Per donor, three plates held CD4 naive cells, three held CD4 memory, two held CD8 naive and one held CD8 memory.

CDR3 size: 15 residues. V lost 1 base, J lost 4 bases, and 5 bases stayed unmatched. Germline CDR1 reads SEHNR; CDR2 reads FQNEAQ (reference sequence). Clones were sequenced by immunoSEQ multiplex PCR, and TCRdb holds only the in-frame ones, with some missing. The sample includes around 1 million clones, 76% of them seen just once. Input material: memory CD4+ T cells sorted from blood. Subset noted: CD45RA-negative fraction. This clonotype originated in a man younger than 35 in good health. The V gene is TRBV7-9, the J gene TRBJ1-2; 8 bases line up with TRBD1. The CDR3 DNA reads as TGTGCCAGCAGCTTAGACAGGGGGGAAGGCTATGGCTACACCTTC. Its translation is CASSLDRGEGYGYTF. The full variable domain, its missing parts supplied by reference TRBV7-9 and TRBJ1-2, is DTGVSQNPRHKITKRGQNVTFRCDPISEHNRLYWYRQTLGQGPEFLTYFQNEAQLEKSRLLSDRFSAERPKGSFSTLEIQRTEQGDSAMYLCASSLDRGEGYGYTFGSGTRLTVV.